These 15 T cell receptor beta chains originate from one sample sequenced in a study of T cells in Graves' hyperthyroidism and ophthalmopathy. RNA transcripts yielded amplified TCR beta CDR3 regions. Primed by the HTBI set, a first-round RT-PCR was run on the TCR CDR3. MiXCR, applied by TCRdb to the multiplex PCR reads, yields one record per CDR3 protein. The profile covers around 480,000 distinct CDR3 sequences, with around an eighth appearing a single time and around 17% taken by the ten largest. Sequenced input: blood. The receptors were gathered from a woman aged 18-29 years with Graves' hyperthyroidism.

In its sample, this clonotype was seen a few times. The CDR3 region has the DNA TGCGCCAGCAGCTCCAACTCTGGACAGGAACCCGTCCTCTCTGGGGCCAACGTCCTGACTTTC. This gives the protein CASSSNSGQEPVLSGANVLTF. V gene TRBV5-1 combines with J gene TRBJ2-6; 7 nucleotides agree with TRBD1. CDR1 and CDR2 (germline): SGHRS, YFSETQ. V was pared by 3 bases and J by 0 bases, with 18 bases of the junction left unmatched. The CDR3 totals 21 residues.

This clonotype was observed many times. The chain couples TRBV3-1 to TRBJ2-3; 9 bases match TRBD2. The CDR3 has 18 residues. The germline V gene encodes CDR1 LGHDT and CDR2 YNNKEL (reference sequence). V was clipped by 0 bases and J by 2 bases; unmatched bases: 9. The CDR3 spells CASSQDALAGRATDTQYF. CDR3 DNA: TGTGCCAGCAGCCAAGATGCCCTAGCGGGAAGAGCCACAGATACGCAGTATTTT.

This clonotype was observed a few times. CDR3 amino acids: CASSPMAGTSQFAYNEQFF. CDR3 sequence (DNA): TGTGCCAGCAGCCCCATGGCCGGGACTAGCCAATTTGCCTACAATGAGCAGTTCTTC. The V call is TRBV12-3 or TRBV12-4, the J call TRBJ2-1, with 9 nucleotides matching TRBD2. CDR3 length equals 19 residues. The junction had 17 bases not matched to a gene; V was cut back by 6 bases and J by 2 bases.

There are many counts of this clonotype. The chain uses TRBV29-1 and TRBJ1-2; no clear D. V was shortened by 4 bases and J by 3 bases, with 21 bases between the two germline ends. The CDR3 loop spans 16 amino acids. Germline V lookup: CDR1 SQVTM, CDR2 ANQGSEA. The CDR3 here is CSVVLGSSLAYYGYTF. As DNA, the CDR3 is TGCAGCGTTGTCCTGGGCAGCTCGCTCGCTTACTATGGCTACACCTTC.

The gene calls are TRBV20-1 and TRBJ2-3; a weak D match, TRBD2 (5 bases). Germline V lookup: CDR1 DFQATT, CDR2 SNEGSKA (reference sequence). The CDR3 consists of 13 residues. The V end was cut by 5 bases, the J end by 0 bases, with 9 bases between. The CDR3 reads CSAVGDSTDTQYF. CDR3 in DNA: TGCAGTGCTGTGGGAGATAGCACAGATACGCAGTATTTT.

This clonotype was counted between two and nine times. V and J are TRBV19 and TRBJ2-7; the match to TRBD2 covers 10 bases. The J segment lost 0 bases and the V segment lost 1 base, leaving 12 bases of the junction unmatched. The CDR3 spans 19 residues. Germline CDR1 and CDR2: LNHDA and SQIVND (reference sequence). Written as DNA, the CDR3 is TGTGCCAGTAGTATAGTGGATTTGGCTAGCGGGAGAGGCTCCTACGAGCAGTACTTC. Translation: CASSIVDLASGRGSYEQYF.

This clonotype was seen at least ten times. The chain is built from TRBV30 and TRBJ2-5; the D is unclear. This CDR3 region has 14 residues. Germline V gene data show CDR1 as GTSNPN and CDR2 as SVGIG (reference sequence). Trimming took off 3 bases at V and 5 bases at J, with 16 bases between the two ends. CDR3 bases: TGTGCCTGGAGGTCCAGGTCCGCCGGGGAGACCCAGTACTTC. Protein product: CAWRSRSAGETQYF.

This clonotype was detected many times. The V and J genes are TRBV3-1 and TRBJ2-1; 7 nucleotides match TRBD1. Germline values: CDR1 LGHDT, CDR2 YNNKEL (reference sequence). This CDR3 is 14 amino acids long. Unmatched junction bases numbered 6, after V lost 5 bases and J lost 5 bases. For the CDR3, the DNA is TGTGCCAGCAGCTCCACAGACAGGGACAATGAGCAGTTCTTC. Its protein is CASSSTDRDNEQFF.

This chain joins TRBV2 and TRBJ2-1, with TRBD2 matching over 9 bases. Germline assignment: CDR1 SNHLY and CDR2 FYNNEI. CDR3 size: 17 residues. Germline trimming cut 8 bases from V and 7 bases from J; bases unmatched to any gene: 18. CDR3 DNA sequence: TGTGCCAGCGTTTTGTTCCTTTTAGCGGGAGCGGGGAATGAGCAGTTCTTC. As protein: CASVLFLLAGAGNEQFF.

This clonotype was observed many times. The rearrangement links TRBV11-2 to TRBJ2-1, with D hard to call. V gave up 1 base and J gave up 1 base, with 5 bases separating them. Germline V lookup: CDR1 SGHAT, CDR2 FQNNGV. This CDR3 is 14 amino acids long. For the CDR3, the DNA is TGTGCCAGCAGCTTAGCGGAGTCCTACAATGAGCAGTTCTTC. Residues: CASSLAESYNEQFF. Supplemented by reference TRBV11-2 and TRBJ2-1, the full variable domain reads EAGVAQSPRYKIIEKRQSVAFWCNPISGHATLYWYQQILGQGPKLLIQFQNNGVVDDSQLPKDRFSAERLKGVDSTLKIQPAKLEDSAVYLCASSLAESYNEQFFGPGTRLTVL.

The chain couples TRBV2 to TRBJ1-4, with D possibly matching TRBD1 (5 bases). In germline, CDR1 is SNHLY, CDR2 FYNNEI. The CDR3 is made up of 16 amino acids. The V gene lost 3 bases and the J gene lost 5 bases, with 16 bases spanning the gap. The CDR3 nucleotides are TGTGCCAGCAGTGAGTTGATGGCAGGGTCCAATGAAAAACTGTTTTTT. As protein: CASSELMAGSNEKLFF.

This clonotype was seen at least ten times. This sequence joins TRBV11-2 and TRBJ1-1, with TRBD1 as a possible D gene (6 bases). V was shortened by 5 bases and J by 5 bases, with 12 bases between the two germline ends. CDR1 and CDR2 from the germline V gene are SGHAT and FQNNGV. This CDR3 region has 13 residues. DNA for the CDR3: TGTGCCAGCAGCCCAGGGGTTCGGACTGAAGCTTTCTTT. Amino acid sequence: CASSPGVRTEAFF.

This clonotype appeared many times. The rearrangement uses TRBV27 and TRBJ2-7; D gene uncertain. The V end lost 2 bases, the J end lost 1 base, and 6 bases lay between the germline ends. This CDR3 is 13 amino acids long. Germline loops: CDR1 MNHEY, CDR2 SMNVEV (reference sequence). The CDR3 sequence is CASSLTDSYEQYF. The DNA of the CDR3 is TGTGCCAGCAGTTTAACTGATTCCTACGAGCAGTACTTC.

This sequence joins TRBV20-1 and TRBJ2-1; 11 nucleotides agree with TRBD2. This CDR3 contains 16 residues. From germline, CDR1 is DFQATT and CDR2 SNEGSKA (reference sequence). Trimming at V came to 6 bases and at J to 6 bases, leaving 13 bases not matched to a gene. CDR3 nucleotide sequence: TGCAGTGCCCCCCCCCCACTAGCGGGAGAAAGCAATGAGCAGTTCTTC. Amino acid sequence: CSAPPPLAGESNEQFF.

The chain couples TRBV3-1 to TRBJ1-2, with TRBD1 identical over 9 bases. In germline, CDR1 is LGHDT, CDR2 YNNKEL (reference sequence). There are 16 residues in the CDR3. The junction had 12 bases not matched to a gene; V was cut back by 2 bases and J by 8 bases. CDR3 in DNA: TGTGCCAGCAGCCAACAGGGACAGGGACAGGTGAGCGGCTACACCTTC. Translating gives CASSQQGQGQVSGYTF. The full variable domain, its missing parts supplied by reference TRBV3-1 and TRBJ1-2, is DTAVSQTPKYLVTQMGNDKSIKCEQNLGHDTMYWYKQDSKKFLKIMFSYNNKELIINETVPNRFSPKSPDKAHLNLHINSLELGDSAVYFCASSQQGQGQVSGYTFGSGTRLTVV.